The subject of this entry is one TCR beta chain. Its antigen is as yet unknown. TCRdb fed the 5' RACE reads into MiXCR, producing one record per CDR3 protein. The data hold more than 400,000 distinct CDR3 sequences, with around 15% observed a single time. This sample was included in a study of identical twins. Study-wide findings and caveats: For out-of-frame alpha sequences shared by twins, low generation probability was in excess.

The CDR3 length is 14 residues. V shed 1 base and J shed 8 bases, with 12 bases lying between them. CDR1 is SEHNR and CDR2 is FQNEAQ in the germline V gene (reference sequence). These same records also appear under a second study, on yellow fever vaccine responses in identical twins.

Sequencing input: CD4+ T cells sorted from blood. The chain combines TRBV7-9 with TRBJ2-4, with TRBD1 as a possible D gene (6 bases). This TCR was recovered from a woman in her late teens or twenties in good health. The CDR3 coding sequence is TGTGCCAGCAGCTTAGACAGGGTTGGGGACATTCAGTACTTC. Protein sequence: CASSLDRVGDIQYF.